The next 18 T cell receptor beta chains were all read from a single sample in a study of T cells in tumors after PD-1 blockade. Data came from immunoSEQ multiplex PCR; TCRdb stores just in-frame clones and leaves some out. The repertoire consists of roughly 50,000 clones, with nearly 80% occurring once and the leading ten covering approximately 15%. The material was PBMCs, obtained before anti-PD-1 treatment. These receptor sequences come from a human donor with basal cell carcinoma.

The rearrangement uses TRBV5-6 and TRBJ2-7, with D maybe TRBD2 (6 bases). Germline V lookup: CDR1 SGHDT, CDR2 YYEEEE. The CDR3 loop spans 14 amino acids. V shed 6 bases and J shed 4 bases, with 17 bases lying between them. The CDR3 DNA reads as TGTGCCAGCAAACGGGACTCCTTGGCTTACGAGCAGTACTTC. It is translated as CASKRDSLAYEQYF. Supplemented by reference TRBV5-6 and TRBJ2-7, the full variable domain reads DAGVTQSPTHLIKTRGQQVTLRCSPKSGHDTVSWYQQALGQGPQFIFQYYEEEERQRGNFPDRFSGHQFPNYSSELNVNALLLGDSALYLCASKRDSLAYEQYFGPGTRLTVT.

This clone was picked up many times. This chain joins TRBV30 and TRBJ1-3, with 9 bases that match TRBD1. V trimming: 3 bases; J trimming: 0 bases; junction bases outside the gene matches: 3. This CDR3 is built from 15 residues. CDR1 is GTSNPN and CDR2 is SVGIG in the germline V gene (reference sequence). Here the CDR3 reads CAWSGDRASGNTIYF. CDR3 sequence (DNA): TGTGCCTGGAGCGGGGACAGGGCCTCTGGAAACACCATATATTTT. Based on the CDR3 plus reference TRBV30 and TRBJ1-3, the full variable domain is SQTIHQWPATLVQPVGSPLSLECTVEGTSNPNLYWYRQAAGRGLQLLFYSVGIGQISSEVPQNLSASRPQDRQFILSSKKLLLSDSGFYLCAWSGDRASGNTIYFGEGSWLTVV.

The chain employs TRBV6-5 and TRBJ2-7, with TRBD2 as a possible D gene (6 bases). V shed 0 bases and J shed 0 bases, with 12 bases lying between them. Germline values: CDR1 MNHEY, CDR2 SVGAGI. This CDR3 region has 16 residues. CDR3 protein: CASSYSIGGGSYEQYF. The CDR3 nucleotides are TGTGCCAGCAGTTACTCGATTGGGGGAGGCTCCTACGAGCAGTACTTC.

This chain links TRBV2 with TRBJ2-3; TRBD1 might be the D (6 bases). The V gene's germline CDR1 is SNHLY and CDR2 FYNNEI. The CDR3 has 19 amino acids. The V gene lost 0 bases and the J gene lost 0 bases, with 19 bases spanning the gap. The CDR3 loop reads CASSEAEIQGEESTDTQYF. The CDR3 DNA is TGTGCCAGCAGTGAAGCTGAAATACAGGGAGAGGAGAGCACAGATACGCAGTATTTT.

The CDR3 region is CASSLDSQNSPLHF. CDR3 nucleotide sequence: TGTGCCAGCAGCTTGGACAGTCAGAATTCACCCCTCCACTTT. This chain joins TRBV5-4 and TRBJ1-6; D remains ambiguous. Trimming pared 0 bases from V and 7 bases from J, leaving 8 bases between. The CDR3 loop spans 14 amino acids. Germline V gives CDR1 SGHNT, CDR2 YYREEE (reference sequence).

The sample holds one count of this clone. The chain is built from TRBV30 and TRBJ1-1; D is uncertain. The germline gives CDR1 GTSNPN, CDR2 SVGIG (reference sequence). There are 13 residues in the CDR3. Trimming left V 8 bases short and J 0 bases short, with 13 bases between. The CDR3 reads CAAGRDVNTEAFF. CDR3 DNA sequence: TGTGCCGCCGGGAGGGATGTGAACACTGAAGCTTTCTTT. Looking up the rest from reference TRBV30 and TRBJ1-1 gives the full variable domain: SQTIHQWPATLVQPVGSPLSLECTVEGTSNPNLYWYRQAAGRGLQLLFYSVGIGQISSEVPQNLSASRPQDRQFILSSKKLLLSDSGFYLCAAGRDVNTEAFFGQGTRLTVV.

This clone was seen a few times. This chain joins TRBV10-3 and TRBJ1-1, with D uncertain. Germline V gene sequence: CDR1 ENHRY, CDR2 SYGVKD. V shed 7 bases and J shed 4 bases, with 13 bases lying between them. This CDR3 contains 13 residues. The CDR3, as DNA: TGTGCCATCAATATAGAGGGAGGCACTGAAGCTTTCTTT. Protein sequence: CAINIEGGTEAFF.

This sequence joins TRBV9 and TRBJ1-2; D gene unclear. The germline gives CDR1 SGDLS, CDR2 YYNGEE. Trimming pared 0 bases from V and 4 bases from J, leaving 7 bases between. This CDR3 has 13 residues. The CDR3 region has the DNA TGTGCCAGCAGCGTAGAGGACCGCTATGGCTACACCTTC. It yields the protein CASSVEDRYGYTF.

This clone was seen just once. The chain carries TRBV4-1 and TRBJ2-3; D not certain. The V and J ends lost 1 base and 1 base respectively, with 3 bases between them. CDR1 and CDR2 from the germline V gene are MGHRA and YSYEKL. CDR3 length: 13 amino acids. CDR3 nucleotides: TGCGCCAGCAGCCAAGCCGGCACAGATACGCAGTATTTT. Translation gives CASSQAGTDTQYF.

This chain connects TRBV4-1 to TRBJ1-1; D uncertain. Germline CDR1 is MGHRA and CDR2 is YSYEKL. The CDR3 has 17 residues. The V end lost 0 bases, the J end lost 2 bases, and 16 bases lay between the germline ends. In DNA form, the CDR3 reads TGCGCCAGCAGCCAAGATTGGCAGCGGTGGGGAAACACTGAAGCTTTCTTT. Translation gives CASSQDWQRWGNTEAFF.

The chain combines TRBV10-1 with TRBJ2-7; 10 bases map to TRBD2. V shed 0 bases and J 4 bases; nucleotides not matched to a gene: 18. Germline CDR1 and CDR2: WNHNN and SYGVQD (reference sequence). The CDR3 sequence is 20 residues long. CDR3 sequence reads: CASSESTRVPSGGTLYEQYF. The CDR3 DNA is TGCGCCAGCAGTGAGTCCACCAGGGTGCCTAGCGGGGGCACTCTTTACGAGCAGTACTTC.

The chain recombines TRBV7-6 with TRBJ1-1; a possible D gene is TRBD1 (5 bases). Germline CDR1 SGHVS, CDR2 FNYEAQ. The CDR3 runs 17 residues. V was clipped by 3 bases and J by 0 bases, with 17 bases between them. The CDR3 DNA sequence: TGTGCCAGCAGCTTCGGGACCCACCCAGGCATGAACACTGAAGCTTTCTTT. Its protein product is CASSFGTHPGMNTEAFF.

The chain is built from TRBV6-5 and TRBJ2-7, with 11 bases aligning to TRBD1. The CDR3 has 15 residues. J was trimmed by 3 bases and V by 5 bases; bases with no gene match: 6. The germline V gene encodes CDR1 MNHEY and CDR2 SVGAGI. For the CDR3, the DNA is TGTGCCAGCAGTAAAACCGGGACAGGGGGCTACGAGCAGTACTTC. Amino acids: CASSKTGTGGYEQYF.

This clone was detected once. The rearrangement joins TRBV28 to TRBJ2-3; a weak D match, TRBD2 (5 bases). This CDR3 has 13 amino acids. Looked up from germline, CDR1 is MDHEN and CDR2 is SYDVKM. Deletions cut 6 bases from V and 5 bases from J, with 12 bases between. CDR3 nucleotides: TGTGCCAGCAGCCCAAGCCGGGAAGATACGCAGTATTTT. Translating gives CASSPSREDTQYF.

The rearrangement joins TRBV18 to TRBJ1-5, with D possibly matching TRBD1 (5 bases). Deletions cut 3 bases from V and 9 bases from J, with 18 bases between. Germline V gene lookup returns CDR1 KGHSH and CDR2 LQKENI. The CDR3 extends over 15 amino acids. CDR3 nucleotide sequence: TGTGCCAGCTCACCGTCGGGGACCGAAGGGTTGCCCCAGCATTTT. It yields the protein CASSPSGTEGLPQHF. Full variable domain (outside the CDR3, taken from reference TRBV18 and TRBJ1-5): NAGVMQNPRHLVRRRGQEARLRCSPMKGHSHVYWYRQLPEEGLKFMVYLQKENIIDESGMPKERFSAEFPKEGPSILRIQQVVRGDSAAYFCASSPSGTEGLPQHFGDGTRLSIL.

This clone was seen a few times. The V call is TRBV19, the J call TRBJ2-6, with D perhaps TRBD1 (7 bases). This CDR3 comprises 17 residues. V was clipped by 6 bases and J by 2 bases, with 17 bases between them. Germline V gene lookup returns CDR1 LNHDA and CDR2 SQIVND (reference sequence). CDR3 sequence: CASRPLQGEAGANVLTF. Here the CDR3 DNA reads TGTGCCAGTAGGCCTCTCCAGGGGGAGGCTGGGGCCAACGTCCTGACTTTC. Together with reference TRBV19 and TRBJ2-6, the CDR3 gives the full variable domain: DGGITQSPKYLFRKEGQNVTLSCEQNLNHDAMYWYRQDPGQGLRLIYYSQIVNDFQKGDIAEGYSVSREKKESFPLTVTSAQKNPTAFYLCASRPLQGEAGANVLTFGAGSRLTVL.

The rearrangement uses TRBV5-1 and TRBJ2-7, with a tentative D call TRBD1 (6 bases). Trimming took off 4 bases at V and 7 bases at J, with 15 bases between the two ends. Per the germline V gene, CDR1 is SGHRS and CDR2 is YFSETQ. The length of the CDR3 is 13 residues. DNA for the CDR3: TGCGCCAGCAGCGCGAGCCAACAGGGAGAGCAGTACTTC. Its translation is CASSASQQGEQYF.

This chain's CDR3 is CASRPSTADTGELFF. The CDR3 nucleotides are TGTGCCAGCAGACCCTCGACAGCGGACACCGGGGAGCTGTTTTTT. This rearrangement joins TRBV6-6 to TRBJ2-2; the D gene could be TRBD1 or TRBD2 (5 bases each). The germline gives CDR1 MNHNY, CDR2 SVGAGI (reference sequence). The CDR3 contains 15 residues. The V and J ends lost 6 bases and 3 bases respectively, with 14 bases between them.